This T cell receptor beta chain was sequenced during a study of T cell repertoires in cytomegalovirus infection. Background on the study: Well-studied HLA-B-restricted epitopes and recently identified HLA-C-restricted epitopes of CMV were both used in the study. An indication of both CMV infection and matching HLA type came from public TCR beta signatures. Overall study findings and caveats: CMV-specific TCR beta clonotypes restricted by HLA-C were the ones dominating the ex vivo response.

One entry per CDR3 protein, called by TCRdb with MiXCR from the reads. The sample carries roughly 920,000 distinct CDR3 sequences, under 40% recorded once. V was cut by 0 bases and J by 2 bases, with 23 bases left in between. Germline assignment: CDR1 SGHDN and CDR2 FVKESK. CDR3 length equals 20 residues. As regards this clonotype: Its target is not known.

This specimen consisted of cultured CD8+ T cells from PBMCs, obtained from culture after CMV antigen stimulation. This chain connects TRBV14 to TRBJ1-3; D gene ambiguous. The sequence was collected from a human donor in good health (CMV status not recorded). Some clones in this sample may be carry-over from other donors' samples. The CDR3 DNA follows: TGTGCCAGCAGCCAAGATCGTTACTACCGCTTGGATAATCCTGGAAACACCATATATTTT. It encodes CASSQDRYYRLDNPGNTIYF.